The 6 T cell receptor beta chains given below trace back to one sample, sequenced in a study of T cells in Graves' hyperthyroidism and ophthalmopathy. Regions amplified from RNA transcripts were the TCR beta CDR3 regions. First-round RT-PCR with HTBI primers amplified the TCR CDR3 region. Using its own MiXCR run on the multiplex PCR reads, TCRdb lists one record per CDR3 protein. The top ten clones hold roughly an eighth of a sample with 700,000 or so distinct CDR3 sequences, 14% of them seen once. Sample: blood. Receptor source: a woman in her fifties or sixties with Graves' ophthalmopathy.

This clonotype was seen repeatedly, ten times or more. This CDR3 is CAISDFETQYF. Written as DNA, the CDR3 is TGTGCCATCAGTGACTTCGAGACCCAGTACTTC. The chain uses TRBV10-3 and TRBJ2-5; no reliable D call. The CDR3 length is 11 residues. The germline CDR1 and CDR2 sequences are ENHRY and SYGVKD. V lost 3 bases to trimming and J lost 5 bases, with 4 bases between them.

As for this clonotype: A single base separates this from a much larger clone, so it may be a read error. The chain carries TRBV9 and TRBJ2-1; 9 bases match TRBD2. Germline CDR1 is SGDLS and CDR2 is YYNGEE. The CDR3 spans 15 residues. The CDR3, as DNA: TGTGCCAGCAGCCCCAGCGGGAGGTTTTACAATGGGCAGTTCTTC. Its translation is CASSPSGRFYNGQFF.

At least ten counts were recorded for this clonotype. The gene calls are TRBV7-2 and TRBJ2-3; 7 bases align to TRBD2. The germline CDR1 and CDR2 sequences are SGHTA and FQGNSA. The CDR3 loop spans 15 amino acids. The V segment lost 5 bases and the J segment 2 bases; nucleotides outside the gene matches: 7. CDR3 amino acids: CASSPWTSSTDTQYF. As DNA, the CDR3 is TGTGCCAGCAGCCCGTGGACTAGTTCCACAGATACGCAGTATTTT.

The sample holds many counts of this clonotype. The V gene is TRBV7-9, the J gene TRBJ2-2; TRBD2 is a possible D gene (6 bases). V was pared by 0 bases and J by 3 bases, with 17 bases between. From germline, CDR1 is SEHNR and CDR2 FQNEAQ (reference sequence). This CDR3 is built from 18 residues. The DNA of the CDR3 is TGTGCCAGCAGCTTAGCGTCCCTTATGGGGGGAGACACCGGGGAGCTGTTTTTT. It translates to CASSLASLMGGDTGELFF.

In its sample, this clonotype was seen many times. The chain employs TRBV29-1 and TRBJ1-1; 10 bases map to TRBD1. Germline V gene sequence: CDR1 SQVTM, CDR2 ANQGSEA. The V gene end was trimmed by 6 bases and the J gene end by 7 bases; junction bases not matched to a gene: 11. The CDR3 is 14 amino acids. The CDR3 nucleotides read TGCAGCGTGGACGCGACAGGGGGCGTGGATGAAGCTTTCTTT. Translation: CSVDATGGVDEAFF.

This clonotype has only a few counts. The rearrangement links TRBV11-3 to TRBJ1-1; D is unclear. Between the trimmed V and J ends, which lost 1 base and 2 bases, there was a span of 8 bases. Germline CDR1 reads SGHNT; CDR2 reads YENEEA. This CDR3 is built from 14 residues. Here the CDR3 DNA reads TGTGCCAGCAGCTTAGGAGAAGGAAACACTGAAGCTTTCTTT. Protein product: CASSLGEGNTEAFF.